The 17 T cell receptor beta chains given below trace back to one sample, sequenced in a study of immune evolution from preneoplasia to lung adenocarcinoma. Generated by immunoSEQ multiplex PCR, the TCRdb table keeps only in-frame clones and is missing some. This sample has around 21,000 clones; about 79% occur once, and the top ten carry around 5.2%. Sequencing was performed on FFPE invasive lung adenocarcinoma tissue. The receptors were gathered from a person between 55 and 69 years old with lung adenocarcinoma.

The V gene is TRBV7-9, the J gene TRBJ2-7; D ambiguous. The CDR3 is 13 residues long. Germline V gene sequence: CDR1 SEHNR, CDR2 FQNEAQ (reference sequence). V shed 4 bases and J shed 5 bases, with 12 bases lying between them. The CDR3 loop reads CASSSRVSDEQYF. The CDR3 DNA is TGTGCCAGCAGCTCACGGGTTTCCGACGAGCAGTACTTC.

CDR3 nucleotides: TGTGCCAGTAGTATAGATTTCGCATCGTGGCGGACTGAAGCTTTCTTT. It codes for CASSIDFASWRTEAFF. V gene TRBV19 combines with J gene TRBJ1-1; D is ambiguous. Germline V lookup: CDR1 LNHDA, CDR2 SQIVND (reference sequence). V lost 0 bases to trimming and J lost 5 bases, with 16 bases between them. The CDR3 is made up of 16 amino acids. The full variable domain, with the rest looked up from reference TRBV19 and TRBJ1-1, is DGGITQSPKYLFRKEGQNVTLSCEQNLNHDAMYWYRQDPGQGLRLIYYSQIVNDFQKGDIAEGYSVSREKKESFPLTVTSAQKNPTAFYLCASSIDFASWRTEAFFGQGTRLTVV.

This chain links TRBV14 with TRBJ2-7, with 7 positions matching TRBD1. V was pared by 4 bases and J by 6 bases, with 9 bases of the junction left unmatched. This CDR3 is 14 amino acids long. CDR1 SGHDN and CDR2 FVKESK come from the germline V gene. The CDR3 region has the DNA TGTGCCAGCAGCCCAGGACAGGTCCGAGGCGAGCAGTACTTC. Translated: CASSPGQVRGEQYF.

This chain uses TRBV6-6 with TRBJ1-2, with D perhaps matching TRBD1 (6 bases). CDR1 and CDR2 from the germline V gene are MNHNY and SVGAGI (reference sequence). The ends were cut back, 6 bases at V and 3 bases at J, with 14 bases in the middle. The CDR3 runs to 14 residues. CDR3 coding DNA: TGTGCCAGCAGACGTACGGGGGCGGACTATGGCTACACCTTC. Amino acids: CASRRTGADYGYTF.

Of note for this clone: Other DNA sequences in the sample encode the same CDR3. This chain links TRBV29-1 with TRBJ2-5, with 7 bases aligning to TRBD2. The trim removed 6 bases at V and 0 bases at J, leaving 4 bases unmatched. CDR1 is SQVTM and CDR2 is ANQGSEA in the germline V gene. This CDR3 has 13 residues. Written as DNA, the CDR3 is TGCAGCGTGGGGGGAGGGTACCAAGAGACCCAGTACTTC. Its translation: CSVGGGYQETQYF.

The CDR3 DNA is TGTGCCAGCAGTGGTACAGAGAACAATGAGCAGTTCTTC. Translated: CASSGTENNEQFF. The J gene is TRBJ2-1, the V gene TRBV25-1, with D uncertain. The CDR3 spans 13 residues. From germline, CDR1 is MGHDK and CDR2 SYGVNS. V was cut by 4 bases and J by 5 bases, with 9 bases left in between.

The gene calls are TRBV5-6 and TRBJ2-1; no reliable D call. The V gene's germline CDR1 is SGHDT and CDR2 YYEEEE. Between the trimmed V and J ends, which lost 4 bases and 5 bases, there was a span of 25 bases. The CDR3 covers 18 residues. The CDR3 DNA reads as TGTGCCAGCAGCCGTAAATTGGGAACCCGCTTCACTCACAATGAGCAGTTCTTC. Its translation: CASSRKLGTRFTHNEQFF.

This clone has more than one count but fewer than ten. The chain joins TRBV25-1 to TRBJ2-7, with D perhaps matching TRBD2 (5 bases). The CDR3 sequence is 13 residues long. Germline V gene data show CDR1 as MGHDK and CDR2 as SYGVNS. Trimming cost V 3 bases and J 2 bases, with 8 bases left between them. In DNA, the CDR3 is TGTGCCAGCAGTGACCGGGAAACCTACGAGCAGTACTTC. It codes for CASSDRETYEQYF.

This clone has only one observation. This chain connects TRBV7-6 to TRBJ2-5; no clear D gene. TRBJ2-7 explains the end of the DNA better; the J call may be wrong. Per the germline V gene, CDR1 is SGHVS and CDR2 is FNYEAQ. This CDR3 contains 14 residues. The DNA for the CDR3 is TGTGCCAGCAGCTTAGGACGTTCCAGACACGAGCAGTACTTC. Its translation: CASSLGRSRHEQYF.

This chain joins TRBV28 and TRBJ2-1; 7 bases fit TRBD2. The junction had 5 bases not matched to a gene; V was cut back by 11 bases and J by 4 bases. This CDR3 comprises 12 residues. The germline V gene has CDR1 MDHEN and CDR2 SYDVKM. The CDR3 region has the DNA TGTGCCTCGCTAGCGGCGTACAATGAGCAGTTCTTC. It encodes CASLAAYNEQFF.

This clone was found a few times. The V call is TRBV5-1, the J call TRBJ1-1; tentatively, D is TRBD1 (5 bases). The CDR3 totals 12 residues. The V gene lost 4 bases and the J gene lost 11 bases, with 15 bases spanning the gap. Germline V lookup: CDR1 SGHRS, CDR2 YFSETQ. Here the CDR3 DNA reads TGCGCCAGCAGCATTCAGGGCTTGGGGGCTTTCTTT. It codes for CASSIQGLGAFF.

V is TRBV2 and J is TRBJ2-4, with TRBD2 as a possible D gene (6 bases). The germline V gene encodes CDR1 SNHLY and CDR2 FYNNEI. V lost 3 bases, J lost 0 bases, and 9 bases lay in between. The CDR3 extends over 15 amino acids. CDR3 protein: CASSDTGVAKNIQYF. The CDR3 region has the DNA TGTGCCAGCAGTGATACGGGGGTAGCCAAAAACATTCAGTACTTC.

The chain carries TRBV6-6 and TRBJ2-2; D unclear. This CDR3 contains 14 residues. The V end lost 6 bases, the J end lost 1 base, and 9 bases lay between the germline ends. Germline V gene data show CDR1 as MNHNY and CDR2 as SVGAGI (reference sequence). CDR3 in amino acids: CASRRSENTGELFF. As DNA, the CDR3 is TGTGCCAGCAGGAGGAGTGAGAACACCGGGGAGCTGTTTTTT.

The V call is TRBV28, the J call TRBJ2-1; 9 bases map to TRBD2. Germline CDR1 MDHEN, CDR2 SYDVKM. With 6 bases clipped from V and 12 bases from J, the junction kept 12 bases outside the gene matches. This CDR3 contains 14 residues. The CDR3 DNA is TGTGCCAGCAGGGCGGGGGGGAGGCCTACCGGGCAGTTCTTC. Residues: CASRAGGRPTGQFF.

The CDR3 loop reads CASSPGRAYEQYF. The CDR3 region has the DNA TGTGCCAGCAGCCCCGGCCGGGCCTACGAGCAGTACTTC. This chain joins TRBV5-6 and TRBJ2-7; D not resolved. The CDR3 runs 13 residues. V lost 4 bases, J lost 2 bases, and 10 bases lay in between. CDR1 is SGHDT and CDR2 is YYEEEE in the germline V gene.

This clone occurred once. The V call is TRBV19, the J call TRBJ2-2, with 9 bases matching TRBD2. V gave up 4 bases and J gave up 5 bases; unmatched junction bases: 5. Germline assignment: CDR1 LNHDA and CDR2 SQIVND (reference sequence). This CDR3 has 15 residues. The CDR3 DNA follows: TGTGCCAGTAGTAGGAGACTAGCGGCTACCGGGGAGCTGTTTTTT. This gives the protein CASSRRLAATGELFF.

The chain carries TRBV20-1 and TRBJ2-1; D gene ambiguous. The CDR3 consists of 10 residues. With 4 bases removed from V and 7 bases from J, the gap between germline ends came to 5 bases. Germline values: CDR1 DFQATT, CDR2 SNEGSKA (reference sequence). The CDR3 protein is CSAKENEQFF. CDR3 bases: TGCAGTGCTAAGGAGAATGAGCAGTTCTTC.